This T cell receptor (beta chain) was captured in a study of radiation and T cells in renal cell carcinoma. Trimming stripped 6 bases from V and 4 bases from J, with 13 bases between. CDR1 is MNHEY and CDR2 is SVGAGI in the germline V gene. The CDR3 runs to 14 residues. Treatment specified: treatment-naive control, cytoreductive nephrectomy. Method: immunoSEQ multiplex PCR; TCRdb's copy keeps in-frame clones and lacks some. The sample shows about 23,000 clones, approximately 54% of them seen only once. This clone was seen repeatedly, ten times or more. The TCR was taken from a human donor with renal cell carcinoma. Sequenced material: tumor tissue, taken from a patient whose treatment was nephrectomy without radiotherapy. The chain uses TRBV6-5 and TRBJ1-5; D possibly corresponds to TRBD1 (5 bases). CDR3 DNA: TGTGCCAGCAGCGGGTCGGGGGTTAATCAGCCCCAGCATTTT. It encodes CASSGSGVNQPQHF.